This TCR beta chain is drawn from a study of STAT3 mutations in large granular lymphocyte leukemia. The wider study: Immunosuppressive therapy was given to more than half of T-LGLL patients. Study findings and constraints: At least one immunodominant TCR beta clonotype appeared in every T-cell large granular lymphocyte leukemia patient. In some patients, a small highly pathogenic clone possibly went undetected. After therapy, about 35% of the 18 patients switched clonotypes, all new clones STAT3 wild type.

The ends were cut back, 1 base at V and 2 bases at J, with 5 bases in the middle. CDR3 length equals 13 residues. Germline assignment: CDR1 SGHTA and CDR2 FQGTGA. With respect to this clone: The antigen is undetermined.

The protocol was immunoSEQ multiplex PCR, while the TCRdb copy is restricted to in-frame clones and leaves out a portion. The sample has 8,500 to 11,000 clones, about 85% seen once. The source is a man aged 55 to 70 with T-cell large granular lymphocyte leukemia. Some clones in this sample may be carry-over from other donors' samples. The sequenced material came from peripheral blood mononuclear cells. The gene calls are TRBV7-3 and TRBJ1-1; D uncertain. The CDR3 nucleotides read TGTGCCAGCAGCTTAAGGGGAAACACTGAAGCTTTCTTT. Its protein product is CASSLRGNTEAFF. The full variable domain, in which reference TRBV7-3 and TRBJ1-1 provide the parts outside the CDR3, is GAGVSQTPSNKVTEKGKYVELRCDPISGHTALYWYRQSLGQGPEFLIYFQGTGAADDSGLPNDRFFAVRPEGSVSTLKIQRTERGDSAVYLCASSLRGNTEAFFGQGTRLTVV.